What follows describes a single T cell receptor (beta chain). Its specificity is unknown. Sequencing was performed with immunoSEQ multiplex PCR; in TCRdb, only in-frame clones are kept and a portion is missing. This table holds 110,000 or so clones, 80% to 90% found once. This record belongs to a study of T cell responses to AZD1222 COVID-19 vaccine. Study results and caveats: A mostly white British donor set with more females was recruited, and clonal diversity was possibly underestimated. Once two AZD1222 doses were given, Spike-specific TCR breadth and depth went up. Repertoire sampling happened only post peak T cell response.

The specimen was peripheral blood, collected 28 days after the second AZD1222 dose. The sequence was collected from an adult who received the AZD1222 COVID-19 vaccine.

CDR3 sequence (DNA): TGTGCCAGCTCCCGGACTAGCGGGAGCTCCTACAATGAGCAGTTCTTC. This codes for CASSRTSGSSYNEQFF. The chain joins TRBV18 to TRBJ2-1, with TRBD2 identical over 13 bases. The CDR3 covers 16 residues. The V segment lost 6 bases and the J segment 0 bases; nucleotides outside the gene matches: 2. Germline lookup yields CDR1 KGHSH and CDR2 LQKENI.